The rows below give T cell receptor beta chains drawn from one sample of a study of T cell responses to AZD1222 COVID-19 vaccine. Only in-frame clones appear in the TCRdb table, and some are missing; sequencing was by immunoSEQ multiplex PCR. This sample has more than 140,000 clones, with around 91% found just once. The sequences come from peripheral blood, collected on day 0 of AZD1222 vaccination. These receptors were obtained from an adult in good health. Both conserved end residues are part of each CDR3. The D gene is left open where the match is weak. Not all rows give a size; the values are once, few, many and, for expanded clones, a class.

J gene,D gene,clone size,V gene,CDR3 protein,CDR3 DNA
TRBJ2-7,NA,NA,TRBV10-3,CAISESFSKSQYEQYF,TGTGCCATCAGTGAGTCCTTCTCAAAATCCCAGTACGAGCAGTACTTC
TRBJ1-2,NA,medium-sized,TRBV7-9,CASSLGPGDGGGYTF,TGTGCCAGCAGCTTAGGGCCAGGGGATGGTGGTGGCTACACCTTC
TRBJ2-5,NA,NA,TRBV6-2/TRBV6-3,CASSSLRKYQETQYF,TGTGCCAGCAGTTCTTTGCGGAAGTACCAAGAGACCCAGTACTTC
TRBJ1-1,NA,NA,TRBV19,CASSIMEEQAFF,TGTGCCAGTAGTATAATGGAGGAACAAGCTTTCTTT
TRBJ2-7,NA,NA,TRBV7-9,CASSFDTYEQYF,TGTGCCAGCAGCTTCGACACCTACGAGCAGTACTTC
TRBJ2-1,NA,NA,TRBV6-5,CASRTGVSSYNEQFF,TGTGCCAGCAGAACGGGAGTGAGCTCCTACAATGAGCAGTTCTTC
TRBJ2-1,TRBD1,NA,TRBV15,CATRTGLTHEQFF,TGTGCCACGAGGACAGGGTTGACCCATGAGCAGTTCTTC
TRBJ1-2,NA,NA,TRBV5-1,CASSLAGSAGYTF,TGCGCCAGCAGCTTGGCCGGTTCGGCTGGCTACACCTTC
TRBJ2-3,NA,NA,TRBV28,CASLGGGSGTDTQYF,TGTGCCAGCCTCGGTGGGGGCAGTGGCACAGATACGCAGTATTTT
TRBJ1-1,NA,NA,TRBV28,CASSIRGTPEAFF,TGTGCCAGCAGTATACGGGGGACCCCGGAAGCTTTCTTT
TRBJ2-7,NA,NA,TRBV7-2,CASSASGIISEQYF,TGTGCCAGCAGCGCCTCCGGGATTATCTCCGAGCAGTACTTC
TRBJ1-2,TRBD1,few,TRBV28,CASSFNPGQGNYGYTF,TGTGCCAGCTCCTTCAACCCGGGACAGGGGAACTATGGCTACACCTTC
TRBJ1-5,NA,NA,TRBV28,CASSFEGRASQHF,TGTGCCAGCAGTTTCGAGGGAAGAGCTTCCCAGCATTTT
TRBJ1-1,TRBD1,NA,TRBV6-6,CASSHGSRGRSAEAFF,TGTGCCAGCAGTCATGGGAGTAGGGGGCGTTCTGCTGAAGCTTTCTTT
TRBJ2-3,NA,NA,TRBV5-5,CASSPRGDTQYF,TGTGCCAGCAGCCCCCGGGGAGATACGCAGTATTTT
TRBJ1-3,NA,NA,TRBV11-2,CASSFRAGNTIYF,TGTGCCAGCAGCTTCCGGGCCGGAAACACCATATATTTT
TRBJ2-7,TRBD1,NA,TRBV19,CASSATGGGNEQYF,TGTGCCAGTAGTGCTACAGGGGGCGGAAACGAGCAGTACTTC
TRBJ1-6,NA,NA,TRBV4-3,CASSRDSEAPLHF,TGCGCCAGCAGCCGAGACTCGGAGGCACCCCTCCACTTT
TRBJ2-4,NA,once,TRBV12-3/TRBV12-4,CASSLGRGYIQYF,TGTGCCAGCAGTTTGGGACGGGGTTACATTCAGTACTTC
TRBJ2-7,NA,NA,TRBV27,CASSLAGLSYEQYF,TGTGCCAGCAGTTTAGCAGGTCTCTCCTACGAGCAGTACTTC
TRBJ2-7,TRBD2,NA,TRBV7-2,CASSLGSGRRYEQYF,TGTGCCAGCAGCTTAGGTAGCGGGAGAAGGTACGAGCAGTACTTC
TRBJ2-3,NA,NA,TRBV6-2/TRBV6-3,CASSYKGVGTDTQYF,TGTGCCAGCAGTTACAAAGGGGTTGGCACAGATACGCAGTATTTT
TRBJ1-2,NA,NA,TRBV24-1,CATSDSSRTGQGYTF,TGTGCCACCAGTGATTCCTCCCGGACGGGTCAGGGCTACACCTTC
TRBJ2-7,TRBD1,NA,TRBV19,CASSPDRAHYEQYF,TGTGCCAGTAGTCCCGACAGGGCTCACTACGAGCAGTACTTC
TRBJ1-2,TRBD1,NA,TRBV19,CASSFSDRGLDYGYTF,TGTGCCAGTAGCTTTTCCGACAGGGGGCTCGACTATGGCTACACCTTC
TRBJ2-1,TRBD1,NA,TRBV18,CASSPATGENEQFF,TGTGCCAGCTCACCGGCGACAGGGGAGAATGAGCAGTTCTTC
TRBJ2-7,NA,NA,TRBV6-5,CASSPGQSYEQYF,TGTGCCAGCAGCCCGGGACAAAGCTACGAGCAGTACTTC
TRBJ2-1,TRBD1,NA,TRBV29-1,CSVKDRDRHNEQFF,TGCAGCGTTAAGGACAGGGACCGGCACAATGAGCAGTTCTTC
TRBJ1-6,NA,NA,TRBV28,CASSLLTGFERNSPLHF,TGTGCCAGCAGTTTATTAACAGGGTTCGAGCGAAATTCACCCCTCCACTTT
TRBJ2-2,NA,NA,TRBV7-9,CASNVLGDKNTGELFF,TGTGCCAGCAACGTATTGGGGGATAAGAACACCGGGGAGCTGTTTTTT
TRBJ1-2,NA,NA,TRBV12-3/TRBV12-4,CASSPHDSGYTF,TGTGCCAGCAGTCCCCACGATTCTGGCTACACCTTC
TRBJ2-7,NA,NA,TRBV19,CASSLGAGAYEQYF,TGTGCCAGCAGCCTAGGGGCAGGGGCCTACGAGCAGTACTTC
TRBJ2-7,NA,NA,TRBV9,CASSVGAGMMGEQYF,TGTGCCAGCAGCGTAGGTGCAGGGATGATGGGCGAGCAGTACTTC
TRBJ2-7,NA,NA,TRBV24-1,CATSPAGTAGEQYF,TGTGCCACCAGTCCCGCAGGTACAGCGGGCGAGCAGTACTTC
TRBJ1-1,NA,once,TRBV28,CASSLLRTEAFF,TGTGCCAGCAGTTTATTGAGGACTGAAGCTTTCTTT
TRBJ1-2,NA,NA,TRBV6-6,CASSSRGGYTF,TGTGCCAGCAGTTCCAGGGGTGGCTACACCTTC
TRBJ1-2,NA,NA,TRBV7-3,CASSLERTGSYGYTF,TGTGCCAGCAGCCTAGAAAGAACGGGGAGCTATGGCTACACCTTC